This T cell receptor (beta chain) was profiled in a study of T cells in Graves' hyperthyroidism and ophthalmopathy. Points from the study as a whole: Researchers report that a 13 V-J model separated ophthalmopathy from stable hyperthyroidism.

This clonotype was picked up many times. Its antigen is currently unknown. Per the germline V gene, CDR1 is SGHTA and CDR2 is FQGNSA. The CDR3 is 15 amino acids. V was trimmed by 4 bases and J by 0 bases, leaving 12 bases between them. Amplified TCR beta CDR3 regions derived from RNA transcripts. With the HTBI primer set, the TCR CDR3 went through a first round of RT-PCR. TCRdb analysed the multiplex PCR reads with MiXCR anew, one entry per CDR3 protein. The profile shows hundreds of thousands of distinct CDR3 sequences, approximately 17% of them singletons. Extraction of PBMCs used roughly 9.6 ml of fresh peripheral blood.

Material: blood. V usage is TRBV7-2 and J usage is TRBJ1-2; D is unclear. The sequence derives from a young woman with Graves' ophthalmopathy. The CDR3: CASSSEGPSNYGYTF. For the CDR3, the DNA is TGTGCCAGCAGCTCCGAGGGCCCCTCTAACTATGGCTACACCTTC.